A selection of T cell receptor beta chains follows, all from one sample in a study of response to subunit inactivated influenza vaccine. TCRdb reprocessed the RT-PCR reads via MiXCR and lists one record per CDR3 protein. The sample contains roughly 700,000 distinct CDR3 sequences, approximately 14% of which appear only once. The input for sequencing was PBMCs from blood, taken approximately 12 days after vaccination. The source is a middle-aged man who received an inactivated influenza vaccine. CDR3s include the opening cysteine and the closing phenylalanine or tryptophan. The D gene is left open where the match is weak. Only part of the rows carry a size: once, few, many, or a class if the clone is expanded.

>TRBJ1-5|-|TRBV12-3/TRBV12-4|TRBD1
TGTGCCAGCAGTTTAGCATGGGACAGGGTTTCGAATCAGCCCCAGCATTTT
CASSLAWDRVSNQPQHF
>TRBJ2-7|-|TRBV29-1|-
TGCAGCGTTGCCTCCAGGGTCTCCCAGTACGAGCAGTACTTC
CSVASRVSQYEQYF
>TRBJ2-7|-|TRBV18|-
TGTGCCAGCTCCCTCTCCCGGGGGACAGCGGGCTACGAGCAGTACTTC
CASSLSRGTAGYEQYF
>TRBJ1-1|few|TRBV24-1|-
TGTGCCACCAGTGACTCTGGCACTGAAGCTTTCTTT
CATSDSGTEAFF
>TRBJ2-7|-|TRBV29-1|-
TGCAGCGTTGAAGACTTGGACTCCTACGAGCAGTACTTC
CSVEDLDSYEQYF
>TRBJ2-3|-|TRBV9|-
TGTGCCAGCAGCGTAGATGGGAGTCGCACAGATACGCAGTATTTT
CASSVDGSRTDTQYF
>TRBJ1-2|few|TRBV28|TRBD1
TGTGCCAGCAGTTTTAGCGGACAGGCGTACGGCTACACCTTC
CASSFSGQAYGYTF
>TRBJ2-3|few|TRBV9|TRBD2
TGTGCCAGCAGCGTGACTAGCGGGAGTTATGGAGATACGCAGTATTTT
CASSVTSGSYGDTQYF
>TRBJ1-5|few|TRBV20-1|-
TGCAGTGCTATGTACGGTAGCAATCAGCCCCAGCATTTT
CSAMYGSNQPQHF
>TRBJ1-5|-|TRBV29-1|-
TGCAGCGTCCGACAGGACCGCAATCAGCCCCAGCATTTT
CSVRQDRNQPQHF
>TRBJ2-3|-|TRBV11-2|-
TGTGCCAGCAGCTTACCTCCGGAGGCAGATACGCAGTATTTT
CASSLPPEADTQYF
>TRBJ2-7|few|TRBV20-1|TRBD2
TGCAGTGCTGGGACTAGCGGGAGGGAGCAGTACTTC
CSAGTSGREQYF
>TRBJ1-3|-|TRBV4-1|-
TGCGCCAGCAGCCAACCGACGGTCTCTGGAAACACCATATATTTT
CASSQPTVSGNTIYF
>TRBJ2-7|many|TRBV3-1|TRBD1
TGTGCCAGCAGCCCTGGATCAGGGGGCGGCGAGCAGTACTTC
CASSPGSGGGEQYF
>TRBJ2-1|few|TRBV20-1|-
TGCAGTGCTAGTACTAGTGGGCCCCAATACAATGAGCAGTTCTTC
CSASTSGPQYNEQFF
>TRBJ2-5|-|TRBV6-1|-
TGTGCCAGCAGCAGAATCAGGGGGGGCGAGACCCAGTACTTC
CASSRIRGGETQYF